This entry describes one T cell receptor beta chain. The antigen is not known. The CDR3 has 12 amino acids. V was clipped by 7 bases and J by 8 bases, with 17 bases between them. Germline-derived CDR1 and CDR2 are SQVTM and ANQGSEA. Sequencing used immunoSEQ multiplex PCR; TCRdb keeps in-frame clones, though not all of them. The table lists more than 15,000 clones, around 77% of them singletons. This sample is drawn from a study of neoadjuvant nivolumab and ipilimumab in lung cancer. Study-wide points: Only a single major-pathologic-response sample was available for clonality analysis. Only two of four nivolumab-treated tumors gained richness and clonality by surgery. TCR receptors were sequenced in few samples.

The material was tumor tissue, obtained after neoadjuvant nivolumab, alone or with ipilimumab, at or shortly before surgery. The sequence was collected from an adult with non-small cell lung cancer. The chain joins TRBV29-1 to TRBJ1-2, with D unclear. The CDR3 DNA reads as TGCAGCGCCCAAGGGCAGCGGGGAGGCTACACCTTC. It specifies CSAQGQRGGYTF. Full variable domain (remainder filled in from reference TRBV29-1 and TRBJ1-2): SAVISQKPSRDICQRGTSLTIQCQVDSQVTMMFWYRQQPGQSLTLIATANQGSEATYESGFVIDKFPISRPNLTFSTLTVSNMSPEDSSIYLCSAQGQRGGYTFGSGTRLTVV.